A single sample is the source of the 5 T cell receptor beta chains below, sequenced in a study of blood T cells in healthy people across ages. A second roughly 6 to 12 cycle PCR used barcoded and J-beta primers. TCRdb reprocessed the 5' RACE reads via MiXCR and lists one record per CDR3 protein. The table has 700,000 or so distinct CDR3 sequences, over 20% seen once; the top ten hold roughly 22%. The sequencing input was blood. The source is a man in his 70s in good health.

The DNA for the CDR3 is TGTGCCAGCAGTCCATCTTCTGAAGTCCGAGGCTTGTTTTTT. Protein product: CASSPSSEVRGLFF. V usage is TRBV7-2 and J usage is TRBJ1-4, with no clear D. Germline V lookup: CDR1 SGHTA, CDR2 FQGNSA. The V gene lost 6 bases and the J gene lost 15 bases, with 23 bases spanning the gap. The CDR3 is 14 amino acids.

V and J are TRBV29-1 and TRBJ2-4; D is ambiguous. The CDR3 length is 14 residues. From germline, CDR1 is SQVTM and CDR2 ANQGSEA. V dropped 0 bases and J dropped 7 bases, with 13 bases sitting between them. CDR3 sequence (DNA): TGCAGCGTTGAAGATGGAGTATTGGGTAACATTCAGTACTTC. This translates into CSVEDGVLGNIQYF.

This clonotype was observed a handful of times. The chain uses TRBV5-1 and TRBJ2-5; TRBD1 agrees at 7 bases. Germline CDR1 SGHRS, CDR2 YFSETQ. The V and J ends lost 1 base and 1 base, in that order; junction bases with no gene match: 4. CDR3 length: 15 residues. The CDR3 here is CASSLMGQTQETQYF. The DNA of the CDR3 is TGCGCCAGCAGCTTGATGGGACAGACCCAAGAGACCCAGTACTTC.

This clonotype appeared a few times. The CDR3 region has the DNA TGTGCCTGGAGTGTACAGGGGGAGACCCAGTACTTC. This translates into CAWSVQGETQYF. The chain combines TRBV30 with TRBJ2-5, with TRBD1 matching over 7 bases. Germline V gene lookup returns CDR1 GTSNPN and CDR2 SVGIG (reference sequence). The CDR3 sequence is 12 residues long. The V and J ends lost 0 bases and 5 bases, in that order; junction bases with no gene match: 0. Complete variable domain (other parts from reference TRBV30 and TRBJ2-5): SQTIHQWPATLVQPVGSPLSLECTVEGTSNPNLYWYRQAAGRGLQLLFYSVGIGQISSEVPQNLSASRPQDRQFILSSKKLLLSDSGFYLCAWSVQGETQYFGPGTRLLVL.

The chain employs TRBV6-2 or TRBV6-3 and TRBJ2-5; TRBD1 matches at 9 bases. The J call may be in error: the DNA end matches TRBJ2-1 better. The germline gives CDR1 MNHEY, CDR2 SVGEGT. The CDR3 consists of 15 residues. The CDR3 nucleotides read TGTGCCACCCAGGACACAGGGGGCTGGGTGAATGAGCAGTTCTTC. It is translated as CATQDTGGWVNEQFF.